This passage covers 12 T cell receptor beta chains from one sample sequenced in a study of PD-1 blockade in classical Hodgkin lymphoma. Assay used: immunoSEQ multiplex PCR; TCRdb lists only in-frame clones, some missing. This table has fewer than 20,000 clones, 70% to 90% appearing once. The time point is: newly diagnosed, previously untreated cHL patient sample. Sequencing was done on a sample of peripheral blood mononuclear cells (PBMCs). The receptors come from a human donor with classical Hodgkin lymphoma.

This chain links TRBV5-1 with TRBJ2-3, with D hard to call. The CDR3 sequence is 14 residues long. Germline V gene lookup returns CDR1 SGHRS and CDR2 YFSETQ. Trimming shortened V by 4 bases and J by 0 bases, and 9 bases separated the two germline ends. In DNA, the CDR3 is TGCGCCAGCAGCAGGGAAACGAGCACAGATACGCAGTATTTT. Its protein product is CASSRETSTDTQYF.

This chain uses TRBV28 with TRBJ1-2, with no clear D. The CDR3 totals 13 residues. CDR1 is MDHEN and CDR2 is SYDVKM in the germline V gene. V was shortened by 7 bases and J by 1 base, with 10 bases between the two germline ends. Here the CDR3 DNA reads TGTGCCAGCACCCTGGCGGGTAACTATGGCTACACCTTC. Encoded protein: CASTLAGNYGYTF.

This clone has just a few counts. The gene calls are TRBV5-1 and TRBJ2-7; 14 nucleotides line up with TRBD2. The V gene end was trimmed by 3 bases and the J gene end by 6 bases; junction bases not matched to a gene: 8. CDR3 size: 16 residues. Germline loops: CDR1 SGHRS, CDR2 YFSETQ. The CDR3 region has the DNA TGCGCCAGCAGCTCGGGACTAGCGGGAGCCCTTGGCGAGCAGTACTTC. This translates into CASSSGLAGALGEQYF.

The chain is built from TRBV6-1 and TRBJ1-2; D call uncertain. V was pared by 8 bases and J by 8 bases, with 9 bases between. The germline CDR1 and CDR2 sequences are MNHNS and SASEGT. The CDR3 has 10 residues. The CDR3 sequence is CASGERGYTF. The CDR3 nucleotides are TGTGCCAGCGGGGAGCGCGGCTACACCTTC.

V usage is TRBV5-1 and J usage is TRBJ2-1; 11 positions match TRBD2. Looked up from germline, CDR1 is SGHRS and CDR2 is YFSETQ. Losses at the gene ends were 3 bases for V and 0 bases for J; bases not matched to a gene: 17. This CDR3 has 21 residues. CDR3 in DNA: TGCGCCAGCAGCTCCCAGACTAGCGGGACATACTCCGCAGGCTCCTACAATGAGCAGTTCTTC. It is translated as CASSSQTSGTYSAGSYNEQFF.

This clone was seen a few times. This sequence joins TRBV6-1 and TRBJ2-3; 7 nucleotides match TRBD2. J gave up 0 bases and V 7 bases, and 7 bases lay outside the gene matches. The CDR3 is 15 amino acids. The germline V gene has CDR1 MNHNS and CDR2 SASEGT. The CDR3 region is CASIEGSGSTDTQYF. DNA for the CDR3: TGTGCCAGCATAGAGGGTAGCGGGAGCACAGATACGCAGTATTTT.

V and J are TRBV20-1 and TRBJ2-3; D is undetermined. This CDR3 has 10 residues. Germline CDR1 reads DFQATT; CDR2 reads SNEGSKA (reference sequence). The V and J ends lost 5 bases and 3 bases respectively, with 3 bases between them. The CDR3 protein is CSAVTDTQYF. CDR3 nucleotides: TGCAGTGCTGTAACAGATACGCAGTATTTT.

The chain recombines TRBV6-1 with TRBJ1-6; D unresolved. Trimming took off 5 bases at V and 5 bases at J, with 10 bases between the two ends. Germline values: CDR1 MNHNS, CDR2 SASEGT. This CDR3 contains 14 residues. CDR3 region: CASSPGSDNSPLHF. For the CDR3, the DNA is TGTGCCAGCAGTCCAGGATCGGATAATTCACCCCTCCACTTT.

The CDR3 here is CASSYPSRNEQFF. In DNA, the CDR3 is TGTGCCAGCAGTTACCCCTCCCGCAATGAGCAGTTCTTC. This chain connects TRBV6-5 to TRBJ2-1; no clear D gene. The germline CDR1 and CDR2 sequences are MNHEY and SVGAGI. The germline V and J ends were trimmed by 2 bases and 6 bases, with 8 bases remaining between them. The CDR3 is made up of 13 amino acids.

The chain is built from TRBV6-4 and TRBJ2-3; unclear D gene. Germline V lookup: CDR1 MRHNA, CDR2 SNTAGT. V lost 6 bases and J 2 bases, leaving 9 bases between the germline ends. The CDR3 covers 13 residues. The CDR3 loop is CASSPSDTDTQYF. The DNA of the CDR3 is TGTGCCAGCAGCCCGTCGGACACAGATACGCAGTATTTT.

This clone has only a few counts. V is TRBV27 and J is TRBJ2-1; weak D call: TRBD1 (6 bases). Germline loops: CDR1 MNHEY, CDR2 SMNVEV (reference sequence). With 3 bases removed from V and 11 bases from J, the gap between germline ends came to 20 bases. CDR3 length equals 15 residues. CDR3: CASSFYHRDPLQQFF. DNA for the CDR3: TGTGCCAGCAGTTTCTACCACAGGGACCCCCTCCAGCAGTTCTTC.

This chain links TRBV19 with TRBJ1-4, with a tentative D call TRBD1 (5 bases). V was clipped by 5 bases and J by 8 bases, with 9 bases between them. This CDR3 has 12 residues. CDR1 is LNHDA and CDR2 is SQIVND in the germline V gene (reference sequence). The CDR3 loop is CASSPRQEKLFF. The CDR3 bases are TGTGCCAGTAGTCCCCGACAGGAAAAACTGTTTTTT.